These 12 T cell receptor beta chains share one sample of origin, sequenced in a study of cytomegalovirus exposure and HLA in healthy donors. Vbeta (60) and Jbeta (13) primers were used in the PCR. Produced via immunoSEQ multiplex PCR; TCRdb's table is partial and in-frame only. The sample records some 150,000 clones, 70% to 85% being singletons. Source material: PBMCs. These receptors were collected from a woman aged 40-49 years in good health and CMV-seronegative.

This CDR3 reads CASSPLDRNTGELFF. CDR3 DNA sequence: TGTGCCAGCTCACCATTGGACAGAAACACCGGGGAGCTGTTTTTT. The chain uses TRBV18 and TRBJ2-2; TRBD1 is a possible D gene (6 bases). The CDR3 contains 15 residues. V was shortened by 2 bases and J by 2 bases, with 9 bases between the two germline ends. The germline V gene encodes CDR1 KGHSH and CDR2 LQKENI.

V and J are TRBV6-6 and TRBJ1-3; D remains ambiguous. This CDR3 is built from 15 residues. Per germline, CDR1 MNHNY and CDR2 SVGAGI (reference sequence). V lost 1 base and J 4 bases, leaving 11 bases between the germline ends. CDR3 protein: CASSYFEGRGNTIYF. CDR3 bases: TGTGCCAGCAGTTACTTCGAGGGCCGGGGAAACACCATATATTTT.

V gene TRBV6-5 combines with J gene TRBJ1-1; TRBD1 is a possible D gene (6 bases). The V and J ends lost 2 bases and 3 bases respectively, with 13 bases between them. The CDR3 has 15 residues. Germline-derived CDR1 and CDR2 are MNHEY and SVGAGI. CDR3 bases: TGTGCCAGCAGTTACCGGACAGTGATGGACACTGAAGCTTTCTTT. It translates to CASSYRTVMDTEAFF.

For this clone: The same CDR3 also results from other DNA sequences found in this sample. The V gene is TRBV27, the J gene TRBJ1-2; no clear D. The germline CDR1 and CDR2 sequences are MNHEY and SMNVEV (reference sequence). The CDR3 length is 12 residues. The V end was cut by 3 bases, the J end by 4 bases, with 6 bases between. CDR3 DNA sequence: TGTGCCAGCAGTTTGGCAGGCTATGGCTACACCTTC. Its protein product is CASSLAGYGYTF.

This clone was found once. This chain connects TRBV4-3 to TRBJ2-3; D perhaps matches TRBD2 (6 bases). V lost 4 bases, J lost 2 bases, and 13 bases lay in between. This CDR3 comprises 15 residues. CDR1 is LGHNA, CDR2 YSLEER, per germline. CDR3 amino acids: CASSLNMGLTDTQYF. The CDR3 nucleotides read TGCGCCAGCAGCCTTAACATGGGACTCACAGATACGCAGTATTTT.

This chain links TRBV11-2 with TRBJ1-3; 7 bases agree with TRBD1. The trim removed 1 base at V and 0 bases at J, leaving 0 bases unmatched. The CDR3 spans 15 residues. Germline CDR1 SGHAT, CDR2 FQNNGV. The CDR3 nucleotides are TGTGCCAGCAGCTTAGGGGACAGCTCTGGAAACACCATATATTTT. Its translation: CASSLGDSSGNTIYF.

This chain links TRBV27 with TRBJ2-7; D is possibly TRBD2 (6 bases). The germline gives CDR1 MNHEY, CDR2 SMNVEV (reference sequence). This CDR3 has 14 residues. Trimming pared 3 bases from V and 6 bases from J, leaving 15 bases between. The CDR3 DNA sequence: TGTGCCAGCAGTTTTGGGACCAGGGACTCCGAGCAGTACTTC. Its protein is CASSFGTRDSEQYF.

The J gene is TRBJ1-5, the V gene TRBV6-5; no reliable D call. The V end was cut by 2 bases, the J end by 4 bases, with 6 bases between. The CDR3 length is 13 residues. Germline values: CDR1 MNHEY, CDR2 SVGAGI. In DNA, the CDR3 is TGTGCCAGCAGTTACGCGCCAAATCAGCCCCAGCATTTT. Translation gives CASSYAPNQPQHF.

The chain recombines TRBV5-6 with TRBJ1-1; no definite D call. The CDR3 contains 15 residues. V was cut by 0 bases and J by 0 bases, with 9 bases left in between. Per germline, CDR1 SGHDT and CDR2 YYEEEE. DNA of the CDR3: TGTGCCAGCAGCTTGGGAGGAGAAATGAACACTGAAGCTTTCTTT. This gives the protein CASSLGGEMNTEAFF.

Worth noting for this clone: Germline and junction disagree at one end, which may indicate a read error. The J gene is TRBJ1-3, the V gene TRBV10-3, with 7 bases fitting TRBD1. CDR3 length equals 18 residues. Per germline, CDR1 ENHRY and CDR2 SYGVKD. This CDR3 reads CALRSNPGQKTSGNTIYF. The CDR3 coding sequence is TGTGCCCTCAGATCTAATCCGGGACAGAAGACCTCTGGAAACACCATATATTTT.

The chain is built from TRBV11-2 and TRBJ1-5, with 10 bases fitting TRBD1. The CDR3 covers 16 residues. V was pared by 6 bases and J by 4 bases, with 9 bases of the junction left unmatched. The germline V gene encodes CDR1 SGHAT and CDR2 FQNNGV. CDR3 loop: CASSSGTGVGNQPQHF. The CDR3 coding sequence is TGTGCCAGCAGTTCCGGGACAGGGGTAGGGAATCAGCCCCAGCATTTT.

The CDR3 loop is CASRSGTSTGELFF. The CDR3 DNA is TGTGCCAGCAGATCCGGGACTAGCACCGGGGAGCTGTTTTTT. The chain carries TRBV5-6 and TRBJ2-2, with 8 bases aligning to TRBD2. Losses at the gene ends were 5 bases for V and 4 bases for J; bases not matched to a gene: 4. The CDR3 runs 14 residues. CDR1 and CDR2 from the germline V gene are SGHDT and YYEEEE.